This TCR beta chain comes out of a study of early T cells in non-severe SARS-CoV-2 infection. Study results and limitations: Sequences matched to VDJdb favored anti-spike CD8 responses, while private and CD4 specificities were missed.

As part of library construction, unique molecular identifiers were attached to individual cDNA molecules. TCRdb processed the 5' RACE reads anew with MiXCR; each CDR3 protein has one entry. The sample includes approximately 35,000 distinct CDR3 sequences, about 6% of them seen just once. This CDR3 has 16 amino acids. Trimming cost V 5 bases and J 7 bases; bases outside gene matches: 16. Germline V gene lookup returns CDR1 SEHNR and CDR2 FQNEAQ (reference sequence). There are many counts of this clonotype. Its antigen is unidentified. V usage is TRBV7-9 and J usage is TRBJ2-7; 8 bases line up with TRBD1. The material sequenced was whole blood. This TCR was recovered from an adult who was a healthcare worker with PCR-confirmed SARS-CoV-2 infection or an uninfected control (not recorded which). The CDR3 here is CASSPRPGQEPLEQYF. Written as DNA, the CDR3 is TGTGCCAGCAGCCCCCGTCCGGGACAGGAGCCCTTGGAGCAGTACTTC.